This T cell receptor (beta chain) originates from a study of cytomegalovirus exposure and HLA in healthy donors. Worth noting for this clone: Its matching antigen is unknown.

Donors sampled were nominally healthy, though unrecorded immune exposures were likely. This CDR3 has 13 amino acids. V was shortened by 3 bases and J by 7 bases, with 13 bases between the two germline ends. The V gene's germline CDR1 is SQVTM and CDR2 ANQGSEA. The study's findings and limits: Earlier results showed most TCR beta V segments being productive about 87% or about 30% of the time. Of the V segments, some could not be distinguished, including TRBV6-2 and TRBV6-3, and were excluded.

13 Jbeta primers and 60 Vbeta primers were used for the PCR. Clones were read by immunoSEQ multiplex PCR, and TCRdb kept only the in-frame ones, dropping some. The sample shows approximately 150,000 clones, more than 70% of them seen only once. This receptor was identified in a man aged 35 to 55 in good health and CMV-seronegative. The source material was PBMCs. The gene calls are TRBV29-1 and TRBJ1-5, with D perhaps matching TRBD1 (5 bases). For the CDR3, the DNA is TGCAGCGTTGAGGAGGGACCGGGGCAGCCCCAGCATTTT. Translated: CSVEEGPGQPQHF. The full variable domain, completed using reference TRBV29-1 and TRBJ1-5, is SAVISQKPSRDICQRGTSLTIQCQVDSQVTMMFWYRQQPGQSLTLIATANQGSEATYESGFVIDKFPISRPNLTFSTLTVSNMSPEDSSIYLCSVEEGPGQPQHFGDGTRLSIL.